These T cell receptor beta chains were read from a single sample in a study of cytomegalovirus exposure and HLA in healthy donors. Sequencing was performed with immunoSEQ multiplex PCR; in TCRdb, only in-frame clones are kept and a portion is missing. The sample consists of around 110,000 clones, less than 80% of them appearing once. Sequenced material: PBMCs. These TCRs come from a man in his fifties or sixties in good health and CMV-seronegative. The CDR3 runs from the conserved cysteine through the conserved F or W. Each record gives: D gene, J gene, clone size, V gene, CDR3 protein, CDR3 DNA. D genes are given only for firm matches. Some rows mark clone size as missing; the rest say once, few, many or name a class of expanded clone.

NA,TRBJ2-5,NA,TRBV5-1,CASSLGGNYQETQYF,TGCGCCAGCAGCTTGGGCGGAAATTACCAAGAGACCCAGTACTTC
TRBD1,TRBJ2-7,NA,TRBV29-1,CSVEDRGPSYEQYF,TGCAGCGTTGAAGACAGGGGGCCCTCCTACGAGCAGTACTTC
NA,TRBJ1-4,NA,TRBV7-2,CASSPGHQREKLFF,TGTGCCAGCAGCCCGGGACACCAACGGGAAAAACTGTTTTTT
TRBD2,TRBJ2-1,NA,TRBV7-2,CASSTGLAGVDEQFF,TGTGCCAGCAGCACGGGACTAGCCGGTGTCGATGAGCAGTTCTTC
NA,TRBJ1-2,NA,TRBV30,CAWSSILQGTANYGYTF,TGTGCCTGGAGTTCAATTCTACAGGGAACCGCTAACTATGGCTACACCTTC
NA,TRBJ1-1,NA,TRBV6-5,CASSYRDSRQGAFF,TGTGCCAGCAGTTACCGGGACTCTCGCCAAGGGGCTTTCTTT
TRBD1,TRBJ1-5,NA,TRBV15,CATSRHRGDQPQHF,TGTGCCACCAGCAGGCACAGGGGAGATCAGCCCCAGCATTTT
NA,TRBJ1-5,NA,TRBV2,CASSEDQFGGQPQHF,TGTGCCAGCAGTGAAGATCAGTTCGGGGGACAGCCCCAGCATTTT
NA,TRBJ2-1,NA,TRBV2,CASSEQKTIEQFF,TGTGCCAGCAGTGAACAGAAAACGATTGAGCAGTTCTTC
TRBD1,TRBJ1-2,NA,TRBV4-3,CASSQEDRVTGGYTF,TGCGCCAGCAGCCAAGAAGACAGGGTCACGGGGGGCTACACCTTC
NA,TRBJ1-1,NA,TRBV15,CATSRMQSNTEAFF,TGTGCCACCAGCAGAATGCAGTCGAACACTGAAGCTTTCTTT
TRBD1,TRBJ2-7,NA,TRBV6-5,CASSSPRDRYSYEQYF,TGTGCCAGCAGTTCGCCTAGGGACAGGTACTCCTACGAGCAGTACTTC
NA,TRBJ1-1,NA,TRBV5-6,CASSWGLVEAFF,TGTGCCAGCAGCTGGGGGCTTGTGGAGGCTTTCTTT
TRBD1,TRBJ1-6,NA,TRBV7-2,CASSRQGDNSPLHF,TGTGCCAGCAGTCGACAGGGCGATAATTCACCCCTCCACTTT
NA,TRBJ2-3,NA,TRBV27,CASSSIILRTSSSTDTQYF,TGTGCCAGCAGTTCTATTATCCTGAGGACTTCTTCTAGCACAGATACGCAGTATTTT
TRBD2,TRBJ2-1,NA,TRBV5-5,CASSFTSGGSYNEQFF,TGTGCCAGCAGCTTTACTAGCGGGGGATCCTACAATGAGCAGTTCTTC
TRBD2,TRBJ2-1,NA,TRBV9,CASSVAGGGASYNEQFF,TGTGCCAGCAGCGTAGCGGGCGGGGGGGCCTCCTACAATGAGCAGTTCTTC
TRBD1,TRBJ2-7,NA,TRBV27,CASSPLTGVHEQYF,TGTGCCAGCAGTCCCCTGACAGGGGTCCACGAGCAGTACTTC
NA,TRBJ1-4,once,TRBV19,CASSTVAGYGEKLFF,TGTGCCAGTAGTACCGTGGCGGGGTACGGTGAAAAACTGTTTTTT
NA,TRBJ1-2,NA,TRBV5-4,CASSPQVQGNYGYTF,TGTGCCAGCAGCCCCCAAGTCCAGGGGAACTATGGCTACACCTTC
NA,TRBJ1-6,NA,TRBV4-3,CASSQDPSPKPPLHF,TGCGCCAGCAGCCAAGATCCGAGCCCTAAACCACCCCTCCACTTT
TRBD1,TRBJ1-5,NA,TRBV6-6,CASAKDRASNQPQHF,TGTGCCAGCGCCAAGGACAGGGCTAGCAATCAGCCCCAGCATTTT
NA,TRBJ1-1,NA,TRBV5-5,CASTMRAGAFGAFF,TGTGCCAGCACCATGCGTGCGGGGGCCTTTGGGGCTTTCTTT
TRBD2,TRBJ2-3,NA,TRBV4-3,CASSLSGGGTDTQYF,TGCGCCAGCAGCCTGAGCGGGGGGGGCACAGATACGCAGTATTTT
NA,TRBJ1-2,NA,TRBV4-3,CASSQAQVDPNGYTF,TGCGCCAGCAGCCAAGCTCAGGTCGACCCTAATGGCTACACCTTC
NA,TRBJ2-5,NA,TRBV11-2,CASSPTGGVETQYF,TGTGCCAGCAGCCCTACTGGAGGGGTAGAGACCCAGTACTTC
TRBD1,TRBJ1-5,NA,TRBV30,CAWAPGQGYQPQHF,TGTGCCTGGGCACCGGGACAGGGCTATCAGCCCCAGCATTTT
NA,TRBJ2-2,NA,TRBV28,CASRGGAATNTGELFF,TGTGCCAGCAGGGGGGGGGCGGCAACGAACACCGGGGAGCTGTTTTTT
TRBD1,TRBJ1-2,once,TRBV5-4,CASTKGGQGLNYGYTF,TGTGCCAGCACTAAGGGGGGACAGGGCCTTAACTATGGCTACACCTTC